This T cell receptor (beta chain) was captured in a study of somatic mutations in cytotoxic T cells in rheumatoid arthritis. Study-level findings and limits: Within the rheumatoid arthritis patients, CD8+ clonality went up as age increased (Spearman r=0.49). The same was not true of the healthy controls. A slight TRBV07 underrepresentation in rheumatoid arthritis patients was reported without multiple-comparison adjustment. The study found that the largest CD8+ clone exceeded 20% of CD8+ cells in about an eighth of the 65 patients.

Original analysis: Among patient CD8+ clones larger than 1%, matches to published virus-specific TCRB sequences were rare. Measured with immunoSEQ multiplex PCR; TCRdb has only the in-frame clones, and not every one. V and J calls plus clone size are reproduced from that table; the DNA served to infer D and trimming. The sample yields about 5,000 clones, about four fifths seen once. Germline CDR1 is LGHNA and CDR2 is YSLEER. The CDR3 spans 18 residues. The V and J ends lost 0 bases and 1 base respectively, with 15 bases between them. Note on this clone: The target antigen is unknown.

The material sequenced was CD8+ T cells sorted from blood. This receptor was identified in an adult with rheumatoid arthritis. This chain joins TRBV4-3 and TRBJ2-2; D remains ambiguous. CDR3 loop: CASSQDLFNSKNTGELFF. CDR3 in DNA: TGCGCCAGCAGCCAAGATCTTTTTAACTCAAAGAACACCGGGGAGCTGTTTTTT.